The clone carrying this TCR beta chain was seen just once. Its antigen remains unknown. There are 14 residues in the CDR3. V was cut by 3 bases and J by 7 bases, with 16 bases left in between. Per the germline V gene, CDR1 is LNHDA and CDR2 is SQIVND (reference sequence). Primers: 60 Vbeta forward and 13 Jbeta reverse. The data were produced by immunoSEQ multiplex PCR, yet TCRdb's version contains in-frame clones alone and is incomplete. The sample consists of about 180,000 clones, around 81% of them appearing once. This entry belongs to a study of cytomegalovirus exposure and HLA in healthy donors. Broader study findings: Around 160 TCR beta chains were listed as cytomegalovirus-associated. Upon later analysis, TCR association rates were observed to vary by HLA locus, being highest for DRB1 and lowest for HLA-C.

The sequence was obtained from a man between 35 and 55 years old in good health and CMV-seronegative. This chain links TRBV19 with TRBJ2-7; a weak D match, TRBD2 (7 bases). The source material was PBMCs. CDR3 sequence: CASSISGGFWEQYF. CDR3 in DNA: TGTGCCAGTAGTATTTCGGGGGGCTTCTGGGAGCAGTACTTC.